The clone carrying this T cell receptor beta chain was seen once. The antigen is unknown. This entry belongs to a study of T cell responses to AZD1222 COVID-19 vaccine. Study-level information: Analysis merged second doses at about 4 or about 12 weeks. Study-level points and caveats: It was only after the peak T cell response that any repertoires were sampled. At study baseline, merely a handful of AZD1222 recipients were seropositive.

The V gene's germline CDR1 is SEHNR and CDR2 FQNEAQ (reference sequence). CDR3 size: 12 residues. V was shortened by 6 bases and J by 14 bases, with 16 bases between the two germline ends. Generated by immunoSEQ multiplex PCR, the TCRdb table keeps only in-frame clones and is missing some. Among around 88,000 clones listed, 86% were seen once. This specimen consisted of peripheral blood, obtained on day 0 of AZD1222 vaccination. The TCR originated in an adult in good health. The chain combines TRBV7-9 with TRBJ2-2, with D perhaps TRBD1 (5 bases). The DNA of the CDR3 is TGTGCCAGCAGTTCACCGACAGAAAGCCTGTTTTTT. Amino acid sequence: CASSSPTESLFF.